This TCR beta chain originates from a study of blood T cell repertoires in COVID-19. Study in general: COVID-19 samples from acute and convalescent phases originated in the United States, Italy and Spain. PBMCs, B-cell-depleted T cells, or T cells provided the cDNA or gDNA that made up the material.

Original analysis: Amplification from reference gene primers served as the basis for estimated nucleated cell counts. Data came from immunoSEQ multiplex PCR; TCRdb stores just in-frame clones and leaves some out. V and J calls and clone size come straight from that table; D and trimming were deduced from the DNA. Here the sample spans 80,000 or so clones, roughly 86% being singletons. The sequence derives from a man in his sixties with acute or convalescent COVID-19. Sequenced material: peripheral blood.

Here the CDR3 DNA reads TGTGCCAGCACCCCCGGAGGAGAGACCCAGTACTTC. The encoded protein is CASTPGGETQYF. The V call is TRBV12-3 or TRBV12-4, the J call TRBJ2-5, with a tentative D call TRBD2 (5 bases). The CDR3 sequence is 12 residues long. V lost 7 bases to trimming and J lost 4 bases, with 10 bases between them.